These T cell receptor beta chains were read from a single sample in a study of T cells after yellow fever vaccination. TCRdb called the 5' RACE reads again in MiXCR, with one record for every CDR3 protein. The repertoire holds about 320,000 distinct CDR3 sequences, with around 6.8% as singletons. Source: PBMCs, taken roughly 45 days after the first yellow fever vaccination. Receptors were obtained from a man between 18 and 35 years old who received the YFV17D yellow fever vaccine. The CDR3 runs from the conserved cysteine through the conserved F or W. A D gene is named only where the DNA matches it firmly. Only part of the rows carry a size: once, few, many, or a class if the clone is expanded.

cdr3_nt: TGTGCCAGCAGCCTTACCGGGACTGCGAACACTGAAGCTTTCTTT
cdr3_aa: CASSLTGTANTEAFF
d_call: NA
j_call: TRBJ1-1
clone_size: many
v_call: TRBV7-2

cdr3_nt: TGTGCCAGCAGCTTAGCGCGGCAATCGAACACCGGGGAGCTGTTTTTT
cdr3_aa: CASSLARQSNTGELFF
d_call: NA
j_call: TRBJ2-2
clone_size: many
v_call: TRBV7-2

cdr3_nt: TGCGCCAGCAGCAAACGGACCCAAGAGACCCAGTACTTC
cdr3_aa: CASSKRTQETQYF
d_call: NA
j_call: TRBJ2-5
clone_size: NA
v_call: TRBV4-1

cdr3_nt: TGTGCCAGCAGCGCTTCACAGGGGGTAGGATCACCCCTCCACTTT
cdr3_aa: CASSASQGVGSPLHF
d_call: TRBD1
j_call: TRBJ1-6
clone_size: few
v_call: TRBV7-9

cdr3_nt: TGCGCCAGCAGCTTCGAGTGGAATAATTCACCCCTCCACTTT
cdr3_aa: CASSFEWNNSPLHF
d_call: NA
j_call: TRBJ1-6
clone_size: many
v_call: TRBV5-1

cdr3_nt: TGTGCCAGCAGCTCCCCGGGACTAGTCCACCCCGAGCAGTTCTTC
cdr3_aa: CASSSPGLVHPEQFF
d_call: TRBD2
j_call: TRBJ2-1
clone_size: NA
v_call: TRBV5-4

cdr3_nt: TGTGCCAGCAGCCGAAACACAGATACGCAGTATTTT
cdr3_aa: CASSRNTDTQYF
d_call: NA
j_call: TRBJ2-3
clone_size: many
v_call: TRBV3-1

cdr3_nt: TGTGCCAGCAGCTTAGCGTCCCATTTTTCACCCCTCCACTTT
cdr3_aa: CASSLASHFSPLHF
d_call: NA
j_call: TRBJ1-6
clone_size: NA
v_call: TRBV7-2

cdr3_nt: TGTGCCAGCAGCTCGTACAAGGGGAATGAAAAACTGTTTTTT
cdr3_aa: CASSSYKGNEKLFF
d_call: NA
j_call: TRBJ1-4
clone_size: many
v_call: TRBV7-9

cdr3_nt: TGTGCCAGCAGTTTACAGGGGGCATCGGAGACCCAGTACTTC
cdr3_aa: CASSLQGASETQYF
d_call: TRBD1
j_call: TRBJ2-5
clone_size: many
v_call: TRBV28

cdr3_nt: TGTGCCAGCAGCTTTCGTAGGTCCTCCAGTTCCCCCATAGGTTTCGAAAACATTCAGTACTTC
cdr3_aa: CASSFRRSSSSPIGFENIQYF
d_call: NA
j_call: TRBJ2-4
clone_size: many
v_call: TRBV13

cdr3_nt: TGCAGTGCTAGAGACGGACAGGGTCTCCAAGAGACCCAGTACTTC
cdr3_aa: CSARDGQGLQETQYF
d_call: TRBD1
j_call: TRBJ2-5
clone_size: NA
v_call: TRBV20-1

cdr3_nt: TGTGCCAGCAGCTTAATTGGATTAGCCGGCAATGAGCAGTTCTTC
cdr3_aa: CASSLIGLAGNEQFF
d_call: NA
j_call: TRBJ2-1
clone_size: few
v_call: TRBV11-2

cdr3_nt: TGCGCCAGCAGTGCAGGGGCGTTTGGCAATGAGCAGTTCTTC
cdr3_aa: CASSAGAFGNEQFF
d_call: NA
j_call: TRBJ2-1
clone_size: few
v_call: TRBV10-1

cdr3_nt: TGTGCCAGCATAGGGGCAGGTCCCTTTTACTTC
cdr3_aa: CASIGAGPFYF
d_call: NA
j_call: TRBJ2-4
clone_size: NA
v_call: TRBV6-6

cdr3_nt: TGCGCCAGCAGCTTGGCCGAGCAGGGGGCAGGAGATACGCAGTATTTT
cdr3_aa: CASSLAEQGAGDTQYF
d_call: TRBD1
j_call: TRBJ2-3
clone_size: NA
v_call: TRBV5-1

cdr3_nt: TGTGCCAGCAGCGTAGCCCCCGTAGGGACAGGGCATGGCTACACCTTC
cdr3_aa: CASSVAPVGTGHGYTF
d_call: TRBD1
j_call: TRBJ1-2
clone_size: few
v_call: TRBV9

cdr3_nt: TGTGCCATCGGGGGAGGGGTTGGCTACACCTTC
cdr3_aa: CAIGGGVGYTF
d_call: NA
j_call: TRBJ1-2
clone_size: NA
v_call: TRBV10-3

cdr3_nt: TGTGCCAGCCCGGGACAGCTTAACACCGGGGAGCTGTTTTTT
cdr3_aa: CASPGQLNTGELFF
d_call: TRBD1
j_call: TRBJ2-2
clone_size: NA
v_call: TRBV11-2

cdr3_nt: TGTGCCAGCAGCTTAGGCAGGGGCTTTCTCGGCTACACCTTC
cdr3_aa: CASSLGRGFLGYTF
d_call: NA
j_call: TRBJ1-2
clone_size: few
v_call: TRBV7-9

cdr3_nt: TGTGCCAGCAGCCCTTCCCCAGGCGGGGGGTTCGAGACCCAGTACTTC
cdr3_aa: CASSPSPGGGFETQYF
d_call: TRBD2
j_call: TRBJ2-5
clone_size: NA
v_call: TRBV28

cdr3_nt: TGTGCCAGCTCACCCCTCGACACAGATTCACCCCTCCACTTT
cdr3_aa: CASSPLDTDSPLHF
d_call: NA
j_call: TRBJ1-6
clone_size: few
v_call: TRBV18

cdr3_nt: TGTGCCAGCAGCTTAGCCAGACTGAGCGCCTATGGCTACACCTTC
cdr3_aa: CASSLARLSAYGYTF
d_call: NA
j_call: TRBJ1-2
clone_size: few
v_call: TRBV7-2

cdr3_nt: TGCAGCGTTGAAGACCTGGGGTCAAACTATGGCTACACCTTC
cdr3_aa: CSVEDLGSNYGYTF
d_call: NA
j_call: TRBJ1-2
clone_size: few
v_call: TRBV29-1

cdr3_nt: TGTGCCAGCAGCTTAGTTCCTAGCGGGGGGGCGTCGTACAATGAGCAGTTCTTC
cdr3_aa: CASSLVPSGGASYNEQFF
d_call: TRBD2
j_call: TRBJ2-1
clone_size: many
v_call: TRBV11-2

cdr3_nt: TGCGCCAGCAGCTTCGGGGGGGCCAATGAGCAGTTCTTC
cdr3_aa: CASSFGGANEQFF
d_call: TRBD2
j_call: TRBJ2-1
clone_size: many
v_call: TRBV5-1

cdr3_nt: TGTGCCAGTAGTATGGCGGACAGGGTACCTGAGACCCAGTACTTC
cdr3_aa: CASSMADRVPETQYF
d_call: TRBD1
j_call: TRBJ2-5
clone_size: NA
v_call: TRBV19

cdr3_nt: TGTGCCAGCAGCTTGGTGGGCGGGGGGGCGGCTGAGCAGTTCTTC
cdr3_aa: CASSLVGGGAAEQFF
d_call: TRBD2
j_call: TRBJ2-1
clone_size: few
v_call: TRBV5-4

cdr3_nt: TGTGCCAGCAGCTCCGGGGGGAAGGTCTACGAGCAGTACTTC
cdr3_aa: CASSSGGKVYEQYF
d_call: TRBD2
j_call: TRBJ2-7
clone_size: NA
v_call: TRBV11-2

cdr3_nt: TGTGCCAGCAGTCCGCTCGGGGGAAGGTATGGCTACACCTTC
cdr3_aa: CASSPLGGRYGYTF
d_call: NA
j_call: TRBJ1-2
clone_size: few
v_call: TRBV7-2

cdr3_nt: TGTGCCAGCAGTTTTGACATTACCACAGATACGCAGTATTTT
cdr3_aa: CASSFDITTDTQYF
d_call: NA
j_call: TRBJ2-3
clone_size: many
v_call: TRBV6-2/TRBV6-3

cdr3_nt: TGTGCCAGCAGCTTCCAATACGAGCAGTACTTC
cdr3_aa: CASSFQYEQYF
d_call: NA
j_call: TRBJ2-7
clone_size: many
v_call: TRBV7-8

cdr3_nt: TGTGCCAGCAACTTCGGACAGGGGGTCAACACCATATATTTT
cdr3_aa: CASNFGQGVNTIYF
d_call: TRBD1
j_call: TRBJ1-3
clone_size: NA
v_call: TRBV12-3/TRBV12-4

cdr3_nt: TGCGCCAGCAGCTTGGTGGGCCCGAACACTGAAGCTTTCTTT
cdr3_aa: CASSLVGPNTEAFF
d_call: NA
j_call: TRBJ1-1
clone_size: many
v_call: TRBV5-1

cdr3_nt: TGCAGCGTTGCGGGTCAGTCCTCTGGAAACACCATATATTTT
cdr3_aa: CSVAGQSSGNTIYF
d_call: NA
j_call: TRBJ1-3
clone_size: few
v_call: TRBV29-1

cdr3_nt: TGCAGCGTAAACGGCGGGGGGTACTACAATGAGCAGTTCTTC
cdr3_aa: CSVNGGGYYNEQFF
d_call: TRBD2
j_call: TRBJ2-1
clone_size: NA
v_call: TRBV29-1

cdr3_nt: TGTGCCAGCAGTTACTCGAGGCATCAGCCCCAGCATTTT
cdr3_aa: CASSYSRHQPQHF
d_call: NA
j_call: TRBJ1-5
clone_size: NA
v_call: TRBV6-2/TRBV6-3

cdr3_nt: TGCGCCAGCAGCTTGGTCGCAGGAGCCTCTCGTAATGAGCAGTTCTTC
cdr3_aa: CASSLVAGASRNEQFF
d_call: NA
j_call: TRBJ2-1
clone_size: many
v_call: TRBV5-1

cdr3_nt: TGTGCCAGCAGCCAGTCAGGGCAAGGTGGCACTGAAGCTTTCTTT
cdr3_aa: CASSQSGQGGTEAFF
d_call: NA
j_call: TRBJ1-1
clone_size: few
v_call: TRBV3-1

cdr3_nt: TGTGCCAGCAGCTCCCTGCGGGGCCGGCATAGCAATCAGCCCCAGCATTTT
cdr3_aa: CASSSLRGRHSNQPQHF
d_call: NA
j_call: TRBJ1-5
clone_size: NA
v_call: TRBV5-6

cdr3_nt: TGTGCCAGCAGGAGGGGACCTACCGACCCCTATGGCTACACCTTC
cdr3_aa: CASRRGPTDPYGYTF
d_call: NA
j_call: TRBJ1-2
clone_size: few
v_call: TRBV12-3/TRBV12-4

cdr3_nt: TGTGCCAGCAGAGTCCCTAGCACAGATACGCAGTATTTT
cdr3_aa: CASRVPSTDTQYF
d_call: NA
j_call: TRBJ2-3
clone_size: many
v_call: TRBV11-2

cdr3_nt: TGCGCCAGCAGCTTGGAACAGGGAAATGAGCAGTTCTTC
cdr3_aa: CASSLEQGNEQFF
d_call: NA
j_call: TRBJ2-1
clone_size: NA
v_call: TRBV5-1

cdr3_nt: TGCAGTGCTTCCGACCGGGTTGAAGCTTTCTTT
cdr3_aa: CSASDRVEAFF
d_call: NA
j_call: TRBJ1-1
clone_size: NA
v_call: TRBV20-1

cdr3_nt: TGTGCCAGCAGCTCAAAAGAGGTCCCAGGCAATCAGCCCCAGCATTTT
cdr3_aa: CASSSKEVPGNQPQHF
d_call: NA
j_call: TRBJ1-5
clone_size: few
v_call: TRBV7-9

cdr3_nt: TGTGCCAGCAGCAAGGACAGAACATATGGCTACACCTTC
cdr3_aa: CASSKDRTYGYTF
d_call: NA
j_call: TRBJ1-2
clone_size: few
v_call: TRBV7-2

cdr3_nt: TGTGCCAGCAGTTTATTTGGGGCGATGAACACTGAAGCTTTCTTT
cdr3_aa: CASSLFGAMNTEAFF
d_call: NA
j_call: TRBJ1-1
clone_size: few
v_call: TRBV28

cdr3_nt: TGCAGTGCCCTCGGACAGGGGGTCACAGATACGCAGTATTTT
cdr3_aa: CSALGQGVTDTQYF
d_call: TRBD1
j_call: TRBJ2-3
clone_size: NA
v_call: TRBV20-1

cdr3_nt: TGTGCCAGCAGAACTCTCCAGGGGGGTGTTTGGACAGATACGCAGTATTTT
cdr3_aa: CASRTLQGGVWTDTQYF
d_call: NA
j_call: TRBJ2-3
clone_size: few
v_call: TRBV25-1